A selection of T cell receptor beta chains follows, all from one sample in a study of cytomegalovirus exposure and HLA in healthy donors. TCRdb's copy holds only in-frame clones and misses some; the assay was immunoSEQ multiplex PCR. The sample shows 120,000 to 150,000 clones, 70% to 90% of them seen only once. Sequences were obtained from PBMCs. The receptor set was obtained from a woman between 18 and 30 years old in good health and CMV-seropositive. Each CDR3 is given without its conserved first and last residue. Fields, in order: V gene, J gene, CDR3 protein.

TRBV28	TRBJ2-7	ASSLAGGLEQY
TRBV4-2	TRBJ2-1	ASSQGGVSNEQF
TRBV27	TRBJ2-3	ASRMTSGRDTQY
TRBV27	TRBJ2-5	ASSFTGAETQY
TRBV7-2	TRBJ2-3	ASRPGTDTQY
TRBV28	TRBJ2-7	ASSRQGYYEQY
TRBV11-2	TRBJ1-4	ASSLGDRNEKLF
TRBV2	TRBJ1-6	ASSEGSGGSPLH
TRBV15	TRBJ1-2	ATSMDRHYGYT
TRBV29-1	TRBJ2-3	SVLRGLAGVGSTDTQY
TRBV5-4	TRBJ2-5	ASSAASGDQETQY
TRBV7-6	TRBJ1-2	ASKALLAGSDYT
TRBV28	TRBJ1-5	ASSPSGGAVFSNQPQH
TRBV6-1	TRBJ2-7	ASSEVGLAGSEQY
TRBV19	TRBJ1-5	ASSNTGGQPQH
TRBV2	TRBJ2-1	AASGGRNEQF
TRBV11-2	TRBJ1-1	ASSRTGSMNTEAF
TRBV11-1	TRBJ1-6	ASSLLTGRRSPLH
TRBV14	TRBJ2-5	ASSQLLGQGQETQY
TRBV7-9	TRBJ1-1	ASSWGENTEAF
TRBV6-1	TRBJ2-1	ASSEAEGVLGEQF
TRBV7-8	TRBJ1-3	ASSLSAADTIY
TRBV28	TRBJ1-1	ASSVPRGNTEAF
TRBV4-2	TRBJ1-5	ASSQEWGSNQPQH
TRBV6-5	TRBJ1-2	ASTDFNYGYT
TRBV7-2	TRBJ1-2	ASSLQTLGYGYT